This TCR beta chain was observed in a study of CD8 T cells in Susac syndrome. RNA amounts of about 0.5 to 1 ug underwent reverse transcription with random hexamers. TCRdb re-called the immunoSEQ multiplex PCR reads with MiXCR, one entry per CDR3 protein. The table records hundreds of thousands of distinct CDR3 sequences, approximately 90% of them present only once. The table lists this clonotype with a count of one. Control patients had untreated stable or active relapsing-remitting multiple sclerosis by revised McDonald criteria. Trimming shortened V by 7 bases and J by 7 bases, and 16 bases separated the two germline ends. In germline, CDR1 is SQVTM, CDR2 ANQGSEA. The length of the CDR3 is 13 residues.

The chain is built from TRBV29-1 and TRBJ2-2; D might be TRBD1 (6 bases). The clonotype originates from a human donor with multiple sclerosis. Sequencing used CD8+ T cells from PBMCs. CDR3 region: CSALGQNRGELFF. The CDR3 bases are TGCAGCGCCCTAGGACAGAACCGCGGGGAGCTGTTTTTT.